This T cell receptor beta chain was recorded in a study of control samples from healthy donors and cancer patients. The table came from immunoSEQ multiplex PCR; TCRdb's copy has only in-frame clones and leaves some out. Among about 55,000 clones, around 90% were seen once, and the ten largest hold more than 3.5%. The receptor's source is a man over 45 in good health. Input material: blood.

The DNA of the CDR3 is TGTGCCAGTAGTAACGGACCGGGACAGGGGGCCGGAGATACGCAGTATTTT. Its protein product is CASSNGPGQGAGDTQYF. V and J are TRBV19 and TRBJ2-3; TRBD1 aligns across 12 bases. The CDR3 consists of 17 residues. The V gene end was trimmed by 4 bases and the J gene end by 5 bases; junction bases not matched to a gene: 10. Germline CDR1 is LNHDA and CDR2 is SQIVND (reference sequence).